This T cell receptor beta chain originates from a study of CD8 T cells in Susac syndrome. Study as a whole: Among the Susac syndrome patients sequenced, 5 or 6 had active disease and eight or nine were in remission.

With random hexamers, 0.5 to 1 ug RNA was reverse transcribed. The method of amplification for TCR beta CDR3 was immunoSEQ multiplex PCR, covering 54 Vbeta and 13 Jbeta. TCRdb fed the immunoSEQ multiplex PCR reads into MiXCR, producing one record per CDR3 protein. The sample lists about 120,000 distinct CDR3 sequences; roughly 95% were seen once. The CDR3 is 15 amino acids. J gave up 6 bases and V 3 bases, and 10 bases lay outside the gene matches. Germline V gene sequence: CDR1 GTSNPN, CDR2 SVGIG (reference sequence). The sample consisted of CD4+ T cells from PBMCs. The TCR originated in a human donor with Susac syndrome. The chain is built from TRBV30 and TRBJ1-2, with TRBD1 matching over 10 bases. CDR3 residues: CAWSNRDRGWNGYTF. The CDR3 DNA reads TGTGCCTGGAGCAATCGGGACAGGGGTTGGAATGGCTACACCTTC.